These 26 T cell receptor beta chains were sequenced from one sample in a study of cytomegalovirus exposure and HLA in healthy donors. Profiling relied on immunoSEQ multiplex PCR, and the TCRdb table lists in-frame clones only, not all of them. Among around 250,000 clones listed, nearly 90% were seen once. The sequenced sample was PBMCs. These receptors were taken from a woman aged 18 to 35 in good health and CMV-seronegative.

The chain combines TRBV27 with TRBJ2-1; a possible D gene is TRBD1 (7 bases). Trimming took off 8 bases at V and 6 bases at J, with 17 bases between the two ends. There are 14 residues in the CDR3. Per germline, CDR1 MNHEY and CDR2 SMNVEV (reference sequence). This CDR3 is CASGRGQGGNEQFF. The CDR3 DNA follows: TGTGCCAGCGGGAGAGGGCAGGGGGGCAATGAGCAGTTCTTC.

This clone showed up just once. V and J are TRBV27 and TRBJ1-2; TRBD1 matches 8 bases. Germline CDR1 and CDR2: MNHEY and SMNVEV (reference sequence). Unmatched junction bases numbered 10, after V lost 4 bases and J lost 6 bases. There are 15 residues in the CDR3. The CDR3 spells CASSSTRRDRNGYTF. Written as DNA, the CDR3 is TGTGCCAGCAGTTCTACCCGACGGGACAGGAATGGCTACACCTTC.

This chain joins TRBV4-1 and TRBJ1-1; D perhaps matches TRBD1 (6 bases). The CDR3 runs to 17 residues. Trimming took off 0 bases at V and 3 bases at J, with 17 bases between the two ends. The germline gives CDR1 MGHRA, CDR2 YSYEKL. CDR3 loop: CASSQEETGRGYTEAFF. The CDR3 DNA reads TGCGCCAGCAGCCAAGAGGAAACAGGGCGAGGATACACTGAAGCTTTCTTT.

CDR3 residues: CASSQSFITGQGYNSPLHF. In DNA, the CDR3 is TGTGCCAGCTCTCAGTCCTTTATAACAGGACAGGGGTATAATTCACCCCTCCACTTT. The genes are TRBV2 and TRBJ1-6, with 9 bases lining up with TRBD1. Germline CDR1 SNHLY, CDR2 FYNNEI. This CDR3 spans 19 amino acids. Germline trimming cut 8 bases from V and 4 bases from J; bases unmatched to any gene: 18. Looking up the rest from reference TRBV2 and TRBJ1-6 gives the full variable domain: EPEVTQTPSHQVTQMGQEVILRCVPISNHLYFYWYRQILGQKVEFLVSFYNNEISEKSEIFDDQFSVERPDGSNFTLKIRSTKLEDSAMYFCASSQSFITGQGYNSPLHFGNGTRLTVT.

This chain links TRBV6-5 with TRBJ1-6; D gene unclear. V shed 6 bases and J shed 8 bases, with 17 bases lying between them. The CDR3 runs 15 residues. The germline V gene has CDR1 MNHEY and CDR2 SVGAGI. The CDR3 DNA reads as TGTGCCAGCAGGTGGAGGACTGGGCAATATTCACCCCTCCACTTT. It encodes CASRWRTGQYSPLHF.

The chain employs TRBV10-2 and TRBJ1-6; D is undetermined. Germline-derived CDR1 and CDR2 are WSHSY and SAAADI. V lost 6 bases and J lost 5, with 11 bases in between. The CDR3 consists of 14 residues. The CDR3 here is CASRYTDDNSPLHF. The CDR3 DNA follows: TGCGCCAGCAGATACACAGACGATAATTCACCCCTCCACTTT.

The chain joins TRBV28 to TRBJ2-7, with 7 bases identical to TRBD2. V lost 6 bases, J lost 4 bases, and 0 bases stayed unmatched. Germline V gives CDR1 MDHEN, CDR2 SYDVKM. The CDR3 is 11 amino acids. CDR3 bases: TGTGCCAGCAGGGGAGGGTACGAGCAGTACGTC. Its translation is CASRGGYEQYV.

The chain links TRBV28 to TRBJ1-5, with TRBD1 as a possible D gene (6 bases). The CDR3 spans 10 residues. Germline V gene lookup returns CDR1 MDHEN and CDR2 SYDVKM. Deletions cut 11 bases from V and 8 bases from J, with 10 bases between. The CDR3, as DNA: TGTGCCTTAGGGGGGGAGCCCCAGCATTTT. It yields the protein CALGGEPQHF.

This sequence joins TRBV6-5 and TRBJ2-7; tentative D call: TRBD1 (5 bases). Per the germline V gene, CDR1 is MNHEY and CDR2 is SVGAGI. The CDR3 extends over 14 amino acids. V shed 0 bases and J shed 2 bases, with 8 bases lying between them. CDR3 in DNA: TGTGCCAGCAGTTACTCGGGGCAGCCCTACGAGCAGTACGTC. This sequence encodes CASSYSGQPYEQYV.

The genes are TRBV11-2 and TRBJ2-7; perhaps TRBD2 as D (5 bases). Germline CDR1 reads SGHAT; CDR2 reads FQNNGV. The CDR3 has 17 amino acids. Trimming shortened V by 0 bases and J by 5 bases, and 20 bases separated the two germline ends. CDR3 sequence (DNA): TGTGCCAGCAGCTTAGACGGCCCGGCGGTGGGAGTTCACGAGCAGTACTTC. Translated, it gives CASSLDGPAVGVHEQYF. The full variable domain, its missing parts supplied by reference TRBV11-2 and TRBJ2-7, is EAGVAQSPRYKIIEKRQSVAFWCNPISGHATLYWYQQILGQGPKLLIQFQNNGVVDDSQLPKDRFSAERLKGVDSTLKIQPAKLEDSAVYLCASSLDGPAVGVHEQYFGPGTRLTVT.

DNA of the CDR3: TGCGCCAGCAGCCAGGGACTGACACTCTACGAGCAGTACTTC. It codes for CASSQGLTLYEQYF. V usage is TRBV4-3 and J usage is TRBJ2-7, with D possibly matching TRBD2 (6 bases). CDR3 length: 14 amino acids. The V end lost 3 bases, the J end lost 3 bases, and 12 bases lay between the germline ends. The germline V gene has CDR1 LGHNA and CDR2 YSLEER.

V is TRBV6-6 and J is TRBJ1-4; weak D call: TRBD1 (6 bases). Germline lookup yields CDR1 MNHNY and CDR2 SVGAGI (reference sequence). This CDR3 region has 13 residues. V lost 6 bases, J lost 6 bases, and 11 bases lay in between. The CDR3 coding sequence is TGTGCCAGCAGGGACAGAGAGGATGAAAAACTGTTTTTT. It codes for CASRDREDEKLFF.

CDR3 protein: CASSPLGSGLSTDTQYF. The CDR3 DNA is TGCGCCAGCAGCCCGCTAGGGAGCGGGTTGAGCACAGATACGCAGTATTTT. This chain connects TRBV4-3 to TRBJ2-3, with D possibly matching TRBD2 (6 bases). Trimming pared 4 bases from V and 0 bases from J, leaving 17 bases between. The CDR3 runs 17 residues. Germline CDR1 LGHNA, CDR2 YSLEER.

The V call is TRBV29-1, the J call TRBJ2-7, with D possibly being TRBD2 (6 bases). Germline assignment: CDR1 SQVTM and CDR2 ANQGSEA. The V end lost 6 bases, the J end lost 2 bases, and 11 bases lay between the germline ends. There are 12 residues in the CDR3. CDR3 loop: CSVIADPYEQYF. The CDR3 bases are TGCAGCGTGATAGCGGACCCCTACGAGCAGTACTTC.

This sequence joins TRBV6-5 and TRBJ1-3; TRBD1 aligns across 7 bases. Germline-derived CDR1 and CDR2 are MNHEY and SVGAGI. The junction had 3 bases not matched to a gene; V was cut back by 6 bases and J by 4 bases. The CDR3 length is 13 residues. The CDR3 DNA reads as TGTGCCAGCAGCCCGGGACAGGGAAACACCATATATTTT. This sequence encodes CASSPGQGNTIYF.

The V call is TRBV5-1, the J call TRBJ1-4; 10 bases map to TRBD1. The V and J ends lost 3 bases and 8 bases, in that order; junction bases with no gene match: 16. The CDR3 has 18 residues. Germline CDR1 is SGHRS and CDR2 is YFSETQ. This chain's CDR3 is CASSSIGTGVGLPEKLFF. CDR3 in DNA: TGCGCCAGCAGCTCAATCGGGACAGGGGTAGGTTTACCCGAAAAACTGTTTTTT.

The chain joins TRBV5-4 to TRBJ2-7; possibly TRBD1 for D (6 bases). Germline V CDR1 and CDR2: SGHNT, YYREEE (reference sequence). This CDR3 region has 12 residues. The V end lost 3 bases, the J end lost 3 bases, and 7 bases lay between the germline ends. The CDR3 sequence: CASSSDSYEQYF. The CDR3 coding sequence is TGTGCCAGCAGCTCGGACAGCTACGAGCAGTACTTC.

The J gene is TRBJ2-2, the V gene TRBV7-2; 7 bases are shared with TRBD1. With V trimmed by 1 base and J by 7 bases, 6 bases remained unmatched. The CDR3 is 15 residues long. CDR1 and CDR2 (germline): SGHTA, FQGNSA. In nucleotides, the CDR3 is TGTGCCAGCAGCTTAGGCAGGGGGTCGGGCGGGGAGCTGTTTTTT. This codes for CASSLGRGSGGELFF.

J is TRBJ1-5 and V is TRBV4-1, with D unclear. V was shortened by 4 bases and J by 5 bases, with 12 bases between the two germline ends. The CDR3 consists of 14 residues. CDR1 and CDR2 from the germline V gene are MGHRA and YSYEKL. The CDR3 region has the DNA TGCGCCAGCAGCCTATTAGACGGGGATCAGCCCCAGCATTTT. Translating it yields CASSLLDGDQPQHF.

The rearrangement links TRBV6-1 to TRBJ2-1; 7 positions match TRBD1. J was trimmed by 2 bases and V by 4 bases; bases with no gene match: 8. CDR1 MNHNS and CDR2 SASEGT come from the germline V gene. The CDR3 loop spans 16 amino acids. CDR3 sequence (DNA): TGTGCCAGCAGTGTACTGACAGGGTTTGCCTACAATGAGCAGTTCTTC. This encodes CASSVLTGFAYNEQFF.

Concerning this clone: The germline gene is not matched at one end of the junction; a read error may be the cause. This sequence joins TRBV18 and TRBJ2-2; D is perhaps TRBD2 (5 bases). This CDR3 region has 16 residues. CDR1 is KGHSH and CDR2 is LQKENI in the germline V gene. The CDR3: CASSPPGLRGTGELFF. The CDR3 coding sequence is TGTGCCAGCTCCCCACCCGGACTCCGGGGAACCGGGGAGCTGTTTTTT.

This clone was picked up a small number of times. V is TRBV10-3 and J is TRBJ2-7; 12 nucleotides agree with TRBD1. Trimming removed 1 base from V and 7 bases from J; junction bases left unmatched: 8. This CDR3 has 16 residues. Germline V gene data show CDR1 as ENHRY and CDR2 as SYGVKD. The CDR3, as DNA: TGTGCCATCAGTGAGTGGGGACAGGGGGCGAGCGAAGAGCAGTACGTC. It specifies CAISEWGQGASEEQYV.

V is TRBV2 and J is TRBJ1-4; TRBD1 agrees at 7 bases. In germline, CDR1 is SNHLY, CDR2 FYNNEI. V dropped 6 bases and J dropped 6; count of bases not matched to a gene: 7. This CDR3 is built from 14 residues. CDR3 amino acids: CASRPTGRYEKLFF. CDR3 coding DNA: TGTGCCAGCAGGCCGACAGGGCGGTATGAAAAACTGTTTTTT.

The V and J genes are TRBV28 and TRBJ1-2, with D unresolved. The CDR3 contains 15 residues. Deletions cut 2 bases from V and 6 bases from J, with 16 bases between. Germline loops: CDR1 MDHEN, CDR2 SYDVKM. CDR3 nucleotides: TGTGCCAGCAGTTTAGGGGTGCGGGGAATGGATGGCTACACCTTC. Protein product: CASSLGVRGMDGYTF.

The rearrangement uses TRBV7-2 and TRBJ1-1; D possibly corresponds to TRBD1 (6 bases). Looked up from germline, CDR1 is SGHTA and CDR2 is FQGNSA. The CDR3 is 14 amino acids. Trimming stripped 4 bases from V and 0 bases from J, with 9 bases between. CDR3 sequence reads: CASSSDSMNTEAFF. For the CDR3, the DNA is TGTGCCAGCAGCTCGGACAGTATGAACACTGAAGCTTTCTTT.

The chain recombines TRBV5-1 with TRBJ1-2; 7 bases map to TRBD1. The CDR3 sequence is 15 residues long. V gave up 4 bases and J gave up 1 base; unmatched junction bases: 7. Germline V gene data show CDR1 as SGHRS and CDR2 as YFSETQ. The CDR3 sequence: CASSLLGTDNYGYTF. As DNA, the CDR3 is TGCGCCAGCAGCCTCCTTGGGACAGATAACTATGGCTACACCTTC.